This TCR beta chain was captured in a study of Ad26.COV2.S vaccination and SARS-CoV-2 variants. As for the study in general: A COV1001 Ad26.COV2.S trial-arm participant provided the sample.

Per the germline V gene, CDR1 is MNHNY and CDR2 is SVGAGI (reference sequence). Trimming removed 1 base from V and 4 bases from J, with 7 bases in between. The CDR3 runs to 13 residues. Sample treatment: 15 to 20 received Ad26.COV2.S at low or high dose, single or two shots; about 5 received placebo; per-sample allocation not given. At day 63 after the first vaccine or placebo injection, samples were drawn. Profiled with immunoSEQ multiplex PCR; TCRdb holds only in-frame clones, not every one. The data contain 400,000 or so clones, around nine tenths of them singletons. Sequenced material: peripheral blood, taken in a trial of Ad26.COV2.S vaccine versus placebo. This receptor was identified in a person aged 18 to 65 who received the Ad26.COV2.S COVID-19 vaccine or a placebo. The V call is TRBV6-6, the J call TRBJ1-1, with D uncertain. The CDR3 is CASSYYGGTEAFF. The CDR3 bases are TGTGCCAGCAGTTACTACGGAGGCACTGAAGCTTTCTTT.